This TCR beta chain derives from a study of cytomegalovirus exposure and HLA in healthy donors. This CDR3 has 9 amino acids. The germline CDR1 and CDR2 sequences are DFQATT and SNEGSKA (reference sequence). Researchers ran the PCR with 60 Vbeta and 13 Jbeta primers. Sequencing was performed with immunoSEQ multiplex PCR; in TCRdb, only in-frame clones are kept and a portion is missing. The table lists around 140,000 clones, around 75% of them singletons. Study results and limitations: Reports described diagnosis of cytomegalovirus status by the classifier as highly specific and sensitive. Presence/absence analyses treated sequencing depth as roughly uniform across donors. Rare sequences made up most TCRs, while some public TCRs were found in many donors. Sequencing likely produced, as an artifact, a cluster of highly shared sequence variants.

As concerns this clone: The target antigen is unknown.

The sequence came from a man aged 35-49 years in good health and CMV-seronegative. The sample consisted of PBMCs. J is TRBJ1-2 and V is TRBV20-1; TRBD1 might be the D (5 bases). Written as DNA, the CDR3 is TGCAAGGGGAACTATGGCTACACCTTC. This encodes CKGNYGYTF.